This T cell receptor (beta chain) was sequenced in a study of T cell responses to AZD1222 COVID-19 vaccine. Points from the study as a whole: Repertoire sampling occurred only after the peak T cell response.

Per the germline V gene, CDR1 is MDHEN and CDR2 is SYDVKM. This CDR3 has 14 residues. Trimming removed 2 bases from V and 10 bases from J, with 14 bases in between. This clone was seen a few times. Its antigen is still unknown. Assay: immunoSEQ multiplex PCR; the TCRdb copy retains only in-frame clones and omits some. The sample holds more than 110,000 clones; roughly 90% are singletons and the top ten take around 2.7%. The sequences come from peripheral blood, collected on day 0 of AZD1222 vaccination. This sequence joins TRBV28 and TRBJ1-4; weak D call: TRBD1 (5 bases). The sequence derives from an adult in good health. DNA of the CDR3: TGTGCCAGCAGTTTACATGAGGTTAGGGGAAAACTGTTTTTT. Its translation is CASSLHEVRGKLFF.